Listed here are 22 T cell receptor beta chains from one sample, sequenced in a study of T cell responses to AZD1222 COVID-19 vaccine. Sequenced by immunoSEQ multiplex PCR; TCRdb stores in-frame clones only, minus some. The sample lists roughly 67,000 clones; about nine tenths were seen once. This material consisted of peripheral blood, taken on day 0 of AZD1222 vaccination. The receptors were sampled from an adult in good health.

The chain couples TRBV5-1 to TRBJ1-1; D not resolved. Trimming stripped 0 bases from V and 1 base from J, with 7 bases between. Looked up from germline, CDR1 is SGHRS and CDR2 is YFSETQ. This CDR3 comprises 14 residues. CDR3 DNA sequence: TGCGCCAGCAGCTTGGAGCGGGGGAACACTGAAGCTTTCTTT. Amino acid sequence: CASSLERGNTEAFF.

This chain connects TRBV6-5 to TRBJ1-3, with 7 bases that match TRBD1. The germline V gene encodes CDR1 MNHEY and CDR2 SVGAGI. The CDR3 runs to 15 residues. J lost 4 bases, V lost 1 base, and 4 bases had no gene match. CDR3 bases: TGTGCCAGCAGTTACTATAGGGGGCCAGGAAACACCATATATTTT. It translates to CASSYYRGPGNTIYF.

The chain carries TRBV24-1 and TRBJ1-1; 7 nucleotides agree with TRBD1. The CDR3 consists of 15 residues. J lost 2 bases, V lost 9 bases, and 11 bases had no gene match. Germline V CDR1 and CDR2: KGHDR, SFDVKD. The CDR3, as DNA: TGTGCCACCGGGGGGACAGCACGCGCTAACACTGAAGCTTTCTTT. Translated, it gives CATGGTARANTEAFF.

This clone was recorded a few times. The genes are TRBV28 and TRBJ2-1; TRBD2 aligns across 7 bases. The germline CDR1 and CDR2 sequences are MDHEN and SYDVKM. The CDR3 contains 15 residues. The V segment lost 4 bases and the J segment 6 bases; nucleotides outside the gene matches: 9. CDR3 sequence (DNA): TGTGCCAGCAGTTCGAGGACTAGAGGATCCAATGAGCAGTTCTTC. Its translation: CASSSRTRGSNEQFF. The full variable domain, rest sourced from reference TRBV28 and TRBJ2-1, is DVKVTQSSRYLVKRTGEKVFLECVQDMDHENMFWYRQDPGLGLRLIYFSYDVKMKEKGDIPEGYSVSREKKERFSLILESASTNQTSMYLCASSSRTRGSNEQFFGPGTRLTVL.

The J gene is TRBJ2-7, the V gene TRBV6-5; D gene uncertain. Germline V gene data show CDR1 as MNHEY and CDR2 as SVGAGI. This CDR3 contains 15 residues. V was clipped by 4 bases and J by 0 bases, with 13 bases between them. CDR3 in DNA: TGTGCCAGCAGTTTTGAAACAGCCCCCTCCTACGAGCAGTACTTC. Its protein is CASSFETAPSYEQYF.

This chain links TRBV28 with TRBJ1-5; TRBD1 is a possible D gene (6 bases). V shed 3 bases and J shed 7 bases, with 13 bases lying between them. CDR1 is MDHEN, CDR2 SYDVKM, per germline. The CDR3 contains 14 residues. This CDR3 is CASSLAGANQPQHF. The CDR3 region has the DNA TGTGCCAGCAGTTTGGCAGGGGCGAACCAGCCCCAGCATTTT.

The chain combines TRBV3-1 (or the pseudogene TRBV3-2) with TRBJ2-2; 8 bases fit TRBD2. After removal of 4 bases from V and 5 bases from J, the junction contained 3 bases not matched to a gene. Germline CDR1 and CDR2: LGHDT and YNNKEL (reference sequence). The CDR3 spans 14 residues. Written as DNA, the CDR3 is TGTGCCAGCAGCCCAGCGGGAGATACCGGGGAGCTGTTTTTT. It codes for CASSPAGDTGELFF.

The chain links TRBV15 to TRBJ1-1, with D possibly TRBD1 on 5 matching bases. The germline gives CDR1 LNHNV, CDR2 YYDKDF (reference sequence). This CDR3 contains 17 residues. Trimming removed 8 bases from V and 0 bases from J, with 22 bases in between. The CDR3 sequence is CATHSSPGGTVNTEAFF. CDR3 coding DNA: TGTGCCACCCATTCTTCACCGGGGGGGACGGTGAACACTGAAGCTTTCTTT.

This chain joins TRBV3-1 (or the pseudogene TRBV3-2) and TRBJ1-1; D is unclear. CDR1 LGHDT and CDR2 YNNKEL come from the germline V gene (reference sequence). CDR3 length: 13 amino acids. Trimming pared 7 bases from V and 6 bases from J, leaving 15 bases between. The CDR3 protein is CASKKVPVPEAFF. The CDR3 DNA reads TGTGCCAGCAAGAAGGTACCTGTCCCTGAAGCTTTCTTT.

The chain links TRBV2 to TRBJ2-1, with D maybe TRBD1 (6 bases). The CDR3 consists of 14 residues. Trimming stripped 8 bases from V and 3 bases from J, with 14 bases between. CDR1 SNHLY and CDR2 FYNNEI come from the germline V gene. The CDR3 protein is CASDRTAYYNEQFF. DNA of the CDR3: TGTGCCAGCGACAGGACTGCCTACTACAATGAGCAGTTCTTC.

This clone came up once. V gene TRBV4-1 combines with J gene TRBJ1-3, with D maybe TRBD1 (6 bases). This CDR3 is built from 16 residues. Germline V lookup: CDR1 MGHRA, CDR2 YSYEKL. Deletions cut 3 bases from V and 5 bases from J, with 17 bases between. The CDR3 reads CASSQTGTQRRNTIYF. As DNA, the CDR3 is TGCGCCAGCAGCCAGACCGGGACACAGAGGCGAAACACCATATATTTT.

This clone occurred a few times. The gene calls are TRBV7-9 and TRBJ2-7; 8 bases are a match to TRBD1. The CDR3 sequence is 15 residues long. CDR1 and CDR2 (germline): SEHNR, FQNEAQ (reference sequence). The J segment lost 11 bases and the V segment lost 2 bases, leaving 14 bases of the junction unmatched. DNA for the CDR3: TGTGCCAGCAGCTTACCGGGGGACAGGACCCCCAAGGAGTACTTC. Residues: CASSLPGDRTPKEYF.

V usage is TRBV2 and J usage is TRBJ1-1; D unresolved. Trimming removed 3 bases from V and 5 bases from J, with 13 bases in between. CDR3 length: 14 amino acids. Germline assignment: CDR1 SNHLY and CDR2 FYNNEI. The CDR3 DNA follows: TGTGCCAGCAGTGATCAGGTCCCCTGGACTGAAGCTTTCTTT. As protein: CASSDQVPWTEAFF.

The chain combines TRBV5-6 with TRBJ2-3, with 8 bases aligning to TRBD1. The CDR3 spans 14 residues. Germline CDR1 and CDR2: SGHDT and YYEEEE. The V and J ends lost 4 bases and 1 base, in that order; junction bases with no gene match: 2. The CDR3 sequence: CASSPTGGTDTQYF. The CDR3 DNA reads as TGTGCCAGCAGCCCGACAGGGGGCACAGATACGCAGTATTTT.

V and J are TRBV6-5 and TRBJ2-1; 9 nucleotides line up with TRBD2. The CDR3 totals 15 residues. With V trimmed by 7 bases and J by 5 bases, 9 bases remained unmatched. Germline V gene sequence: CDR1 MNHEY, CDR2 SVGAGI. CDR3 DNA: TGTGCCAGCACCTCCGAGCGGGAGGCTCACAATGAGCAGTTCTTC. Translating it yields CASTSEREAHNEQFF.

This clone has only a few counts. V gene TRBV9 combines with J gene TRBJ2-7, with no clear D. CDR1 SGDLS and CDR2 YYNGEE come from the germline V gene. V was trimmed by 0 bases and J by 0 bases, leaving 10 bases between them. CDR3 size: 15 residues. The CDR3 coding sequence is TGTGCCAGCAGCGTAGGGCCGGGCGGCTCCTACGAGCAGTACTTC. Translating it yields CASSVGPGGSYEQYF.

The chain employs TRBV2 and TRBJ1-6, with a possible D match to TRBD1 (5 bases). Trimming stripped 2 bases from V and 8 bases from J, with 7 bases between. In germline, CDR1 is SNHLY, CDR2 FYNNEI. The CDR3 length is 13 residues. The CDR3 DNA follows: TGTGCCAGCAGTGAACAACAGGATTCACCCCTCCACTTT. It encodes CASSEQQDSPLHF.

CDR3: CASSPGLAGYNEQFF. The CDR3 DNA reads TGTGCCAGCAGTCCGGGACTAGCGGGATACAATGAGCAGTTCTTC. The genes are TRBV6-5 and TRBJ2-1; TRBD2 agrees at 13 bases. This CDR3 comprises 15 residues. Trimming removed 5 bases from V and 4 bases from J; junction bases left unmatched: 2. Looked up from germline, CDR1 is MNHEY and CDR2 is SVGAGI.

This clone was picked up a small number of times. The gene calls are TRBV6-5 and TRBJ1-5; D possibly corresponds to TRBD1 (5 bases). This CDR3 is 11 amino acids long. V was clipped by 6 bases and J by 12 bases, with 12 bases between them. From germline, CDR1 is MNHEY and CDR2 SVGAGI. Written as DNA, the CDR3 is TGTGCCAGCAGGGGACTCCTTGGCCAGCATTTT. This sequence encodes CASRGLLGQHF.

This chain links TRBV2 with TRBJ1-4; D gene unclear. The CDR3 has 14 residues. V lost 4 bases and J lost 6, with 12 bases in between. Looked up from germline, CDR1 is SNHLY and CDR2 is FYNNEI. CDR3 residues: CASSVTGGDEKLFF. CDR3 bases: TGTGCCAGCAGTGTGACGGGAGGAGATGAAAAACTGTTTTTT.

CDR3 protein: CASSLDRGRTEAFF. In DNA form, the CDR3 reads TGCGCCAGCAGCTTGGATAGGGGGAGGACTGAAGCTTTCTTT. The chain recombines TRBV5-1 with TRBJ1-1; perhaps TRBD1 as D (6 bases). Trimming pared 0 bases from V and 5 bases from J, leaving 11 bases between. The CDR3 covers 14 residues. CDR1 is SGHRS, CDR2 YFSETQ, per germline. Full variable domain (rest looked up from reference TRBV5-1 and TRBJ1-1): KAGVTQTPRYLIKTRGQQVTLSCSPISGHRSVSWYQQTPGQGLQFLFEYFSETQRNKGNFPGRFSGRQFSNSRSEMNVSTLELGDSALYLCASSLDRGRTEAFFGQGTRLTVV.

The rearrangement joins TRBV24-1 to TRBJ1-2; D is ambiguous. The CDR3 covers 13 residues. The V gene lost 3 bases and the J gene lost 2 bases, with 6 bases spanning the gap. Germline V lookup: CDR1 KGHDR, CDR2 SFDVKD. CDR3 region: CATSDTVNYGYTF. DNA for the CDR3: TGTGCCACCAGTGATACAGTGAACTATGGCTACACCTTC.